One sample yielded the 30 T cell receptor beta chains listed below, sequenced in a study of shared clonotypes between healthy human individuals. Assay: immunoSEQ multiplex PCR; the TCRdb copy retains only in-frame clones and omits some. This sample carries some 2,000,000 clones, about 95% of them seen once, and the ten largest clones take roughly 1%. Naive CD8 cells, CD45RO-negative and positively selected for CCR7, excluded terminally differentiated effector memory CD45RA+ cells. Specimen: naive CD8+ T cells sorted from blood. These receptors were taken from a man between 18 and 35 years old in good health.

The rearrangement links TRBV5-1 to TRBJ2-3; D remains unclear. Deletions cut 5 bases from V and 2 bases from J, with 9 bases between. The CDR3 loop spans 13 amino acids. CDR1 and CDR2 (germline): SGHRS, YFSETQ. In nucleotides, the CDR3 is TGCGCCAGCAGTCAGTTCTCCACAGATACGCAGTATTTT. Encoded protein: CASSQFSTDTQYF. The full variable domain, completed using reference TRBV5-1 and TRBJ2-3, is KAGVTQTPRYLIKTRGQQVTLSCSPISGHRSVSWYQQTPGQGLQFLFEYFSETQRNKGNFPGRFSGRQFSNSRSEMNVSTLELGDSALYLCASSQFSTDTQYFGPGTRLTVL.

The CDR3 coding sequence is TGCGCCAGCAGTGAGTCCGAACAGTTCTACGAGCAGTACTTC. Amino acid sequence: CASSESEQFYEQYF. The chain uses TRBV10-1 and TRBJ2-7; D gene uncertain. Germline CDR1 is WNHNN and CDR2 is SYGVQD (reference sequence). The CDR3 is 14 amino acids. V lost 0 bases and J 3 bases, leaving 9 bases between the germline ends.

The chain has TRBV9 and TRBJ1-5; D remains unclear. The V end lost 4 bases, the J end lost 3 bases, and 8 bases lay between the germline ends. The CDR3 covers 13 residues. The germline V gene encodes CDR1 SGDLS and CDR2 YYNGEE. The CDR3 region has the DNA TGTGCCAGCAGCCCCGGGAACAATCAGCCCCAGCATTTT. Amino acid sequence: CASSPGNNQPQHF.

This chain connects TRBV28 to TRBJ2-1; possibly TRBD2 for D (5 bases). This CDR3 contains 15 residues. The V gene's germline CDR1 is MDHEN and CDR2 SYDVKM. V shed 5 bases and J shed 5 bases, with 16 bases lying between them. The DNA for the CDR3 is TGTGCCAGCAGTATAAGCGGTACCACTCACAATGAGCAGTTCTTC. This sequence encodes CASSISGTTHNEQFF.

Worth noting for this clone: This specimen includes other DNA sequences encoding the same CDR3. The chain carries TRBV28 and TRBJ2-7; D is unresolved. Trimming removed 3 bases at V and 5 bases at J, with 5 bases between. The CDR3 extends over 11 amino acids. Germline V lookup: CDR1 MDHEN, CDR2 SYDVKM. The CDR3 protein is CASSFRDEQYF. The CDR3 bases are TGTGCCAGCAGTTTCCGCGACGAGCAGTACTTC.

The chain recombines TRBV6-5 with TRBJ2-1; 9 nucleotides line up with TRBD2. Germline CDR1 is MNHEY and CDR2 is SVGAGI. The CDR3 is 16 amino acids. The J segment lost 1 base and the V segment lost 2 bases, leaving 3 bases of the junction unmatched. The CDR3 DNA reads as TGTGCCAGCAGTTACACAGCGGGAGGTTCCTACAATGAGCAGTTCTTC. Encoded protein: CASSYTAGGSYNEQFF.

The rearrangement uses TRBV29-1 and TRBJ2-3; no clear D. Germline loops: CDR1 SQVTM, CDR2 ANQGSEA. CDR3 size: 11 residues. Trimming took 7 bases from V and 1 from J, leaving 6 bases between them. The CDR3: CSGLRTDTQYF. The DNA of the CDR3 is TGCAGCGGCCTCCGCACAGATACGCAGTATTTT.

V and J are TRBV19 and TRBJ2-2; 11 positions agree with TRBD2. V lost 5 bases, J lost 7 bases, and 12 bases stayed unmatched. The CDR3 contains 17 residues. Germline values: CDR1 LNHDA, CDR2 SQIVND (reference sequence). CDR3 loop: CASSSVLAGGLGGELFF. In DNA, the CDR3 is TGTGCCAGTAGTTCCGTGTTAGCGGGAGGGCTGGGCGGGGAGCTGTTTTTT.

This clone appeared a single time. The chain is built from TRBV30 and TRBJ1-1; 11 bases line up with TRBD1. Per germline, CDR1 GTSNPN and CDR2 SVGIG (reference sequence). Trimming cost V 0 bases and J 4 bases; bases outside gene matches: 10. The CDR3 covers 17 residues. As DNA, the CDR3 is TGTGCCTGGAGTGTAGGGACAGGGGGTCTGATGGTCACTGAAGCTTTCTTT. Amino acids: CAWSVGTGGLMVTEAFF.

The V and J genes are TRBV6-1 and TRBJ2-1; D gene ambiguous. Trimming pared 3 bases from V and 9 bases from J, leaving 9 bases between. Germline V gene data show CDR1 as MNHNS and CDR2 as SASEGT. The CDR3 spans 12 residues. The CDR3 spells CASSDLTVEQFF. In DNA form, the CDR3 reads TGTGCCAGCAGTGACCTGACGGTTGAGCAGTTCTTC.

V gene TRBV6-6 combines with J gene TRBJ1-1; 9 bases agree with TRBD1. There are 15 residues in the CDR3. CDR1 is MNHNY, CDR2 SVGAGI, per germline (reference sequence). The V segment lost 2 bases and the J segment 5 bases; nucleotides outside the gene matches: 6. The CDR3 is CASSYPDRGDTEAFF. The CDR3 DNA reads TGTGCCAGCAGTTACCCGGACAGGGGAGATACTGAAGCTTTCTTT.

CDR3 sequence: CASSRAYTEAFF. DNA for the CDR3: TGTGCCAGCAGTAGGGCCTACACTGAAGCTTTCTTT. The rearrangement uses TRBV7-9 and TRBJ1-1; no reliable D call. The CDR3 totals 12 residues. Per germline, CDR1 SEHNR and CDR2 FQNEAQ (reference sequence). Between the trimmed V and J ends, which lost 6 bases and 3 bases, there was a span of 8 bases.

The rearrangement joins TRBV19 to TRBJ2-1, with TRBD1 matching 9 bases. Germline loops: CDR1 LNHDA, CDR2 SQIVND (reference sequence). The CDR3 spans 13 residues. The trim removed 5 bases at V and 7 bases at J, leaving 3 bases unmatched. CDR3 bases: TGTGCCAGTAGTCTGGGACAGGGTAATGAGCAGTTCTTC. Protein sequence: CASSLGQGNEQFF.

The V and J genes are TRBV5-4 and TRBJ2-2; D is tentatively TRBD1 or TRBD2 (5 bases each). The V end lost 4 bases, the J end lost 5 bases, and 21 bases lay between the germline ends. The CDR3 has 17 residues. The germline V gene has CDR1 SGHNT and CDR2 YYREEE (reference sequence). The CDR3 here is CASSRSKTGSGTGELFF. In DNA form, the CDR3 reads TGTGCCAGCAGCCGATCAAAAACAGGTTCGGGGACCGGGGAGCTGTTTTTT.

J is TRBJ2-1 and V is TRBV29-1, with unresolved D. CDR1 SQVTM and CDR2 ANQGSEA come from the germline V gene. This CDR3 region has 13 residues. Trimming cost V 5 bases and J 6 bases, with 14 bases left between them. In DNA, the CDR3 is TGCAGCGTTCTTAGTCCCCCATTCAATGAGCAGTTCTTC. Its protein product is CSVLSPPFNEQFF.

This chain uses TRBV27 with TRBJ2-7, with TRBD1 as a possible D gene (6 bases). CDR3 size: 15 residues. Trimming took off 0 bases at V and 3 bases at J, with 12 bases between the two ends. Per the germline V gene, CDR1 is MNHEY and CDR2 is SMNVEV (reference sequence). CDR3 sequence (DNA): TGTGCCAGCAGTTTATCACTGGACAGTGTCTACGAGCAGTACTTC. Translating it yields CASSLSLDSVYEQYF.

V usage is TRBV2 and J usage is TRBJ1-4; perhaps TRBD1 as D (6 bases). This CDR3 is 15 amino acids long. The V end lost 2 bases, the J end lost 2 bases, and 9 bases lay between the germline ends. Germline-derived CDR1 and CDR2 are SNHLY and FYNNEI. DNA for the CDR3: TGTGCCAGCAGTGAAATGGGGGCCACTAATGAAAAACTGTTTTTT. This sequence encodes CASSEMGATNEKLFF. Combining the CDR3 with reference TRBV2 and TRBJ1-4 gives the whole variable domain EPEVTQTPSHQVTQMGQEVILRCVPISNHLYFYWYRQILGQKVEFLVSFYNNEISEKSEIFDDQFSVERPDGSNFTLKIRSTKLEDSAMYFCASSEMGATNEKLFFGSGTQLSVL.

This chain connects TRBV27 to TRBJ1-2; the match to TRBD1 covers 8 bases. The CDR3 is 14 amino acids. The germline V gene encodes CDR1 MNHEY and CDR2 SMNVEV (reference sequence). The J segment lost 4 bases and the V segment lost 4 bases, leaving 5 bases of the junction unmatched. The CDR3 coding sequence is TGTGCCAGCAGTTGGGGACAGGCCACCTATGGCTACACCTTC. Protein sequence: CASSWGQATYGYTF.

This clone appeared once. The chain carries TRBV30 and TRBJ2-1; 11 positions match TRBD2. This CDR3 contains 14 residues. The J segment lost 4 bases and the V segment lost 4 bases, leaving 3 bases of the junction unmatched. Germline V gene lookup returns CDR1 GTSNPN and CDR2 SVGIG (reference sequence). CDR3: CAWTSGGIYNEQFF. The CDR3 coding sequence is TGTGCCTGGACTAGCGGGGGGATATACAATGAGCAGTTCTTC.

This chain joins TRBV27 and TRBJ2-7, with 9 bases aligning to TRBD1. CDR1 and CDR2 from the germline V gene are MNHEY and SMNVEV (reference sequence). V trimming: 5 bases; J trimming: 5 bases; junction bases outside the gene matches: 7. The CDR3 length is 14 residues. The CDR3 is CASSPRTGVHEQYF. The CDR3 bases are TGTGCCAGCAGTCCCAGGACAGGGGTCCACGAGCAGTACTTC.

V gene TRBV19 combines with J gene TRBJ2-1; tentative D call: TRBD2 (7 bases). CDR3 length: 14 amino acids. Germline values: CDR1 LNHDA, CDR2 SQIVND (reference sequence). V was cut by 6 bases and J by 8 bases, with 17 bases left in between. The CDR3 here is CASRPMGGRHEQFF. In DNA form, the CDR3 reads TGTGCCAGTAGGCCCATGGGGGGGCGGCATGAGCAGTTCTTC.

The chain carries TRBV5-1 and TRBJ2-2; 10 bases agree with TRBD2. Germline V CDR1 and CDR2: SGHRS, YFSETQ. CDR3 length equals 15 residues. Trimming took 6 bases from V and 6 from J; bases not matched to a gene: 8. In DNA, the CDR3 is TGCGCCAGCACCCTGAATAGCGGGGGGCCCGGGGAGCTGTTTTTT. Translated, it gives CASTLNSGGPGELFF.

On this clone itself: At one of its ends the junction is not consistent with the germline gene, which may arise from a read error. The chain is built from TRBV13 and TRBJ2-3; D gene ambiguous. From germline, CDR1 is PRHDT and CDR2 FYEKMQ (reference sequence). This CDR3 comprises 15 residues. CDR3 DNA: TGTGCCAGCAACTTAGTCCTAACGGGTACAGATACGCAGTATTTT. Protein: CASNLVLTGTDTQYF.

This clone occurred once. The rearrangement uses TRBV29-1 and TRBJ2-3, with a possible D match to TRBD1 (5 bases). The CDR3 is 18 residues long. The V gene's germline CDR1 is SQVTM and CDR2 ANQGSEA. Trimming stripped 2 bases from V and 0 bases from J, with 21 bases between. Here the CDR3 DNA reads TGCAGCGTTGAACTACAGGCACCACCAATATATAGCACAGATACGCAGTATTTT. Its protein is CSVELQAPPIYSTDTQYF.

This clone was detected only once. CDR3 in amino acids: CASSVAPLWYSNQPQHF. The CDR3 DNA reads TGTGCCAGCAGCGTAGCTCCCCTTTGGTATAGCAATCAGCCCCAGCATTTT. The J gene is TRBJ1-5, the V gene TRBV9; D gene ambiguous. V was pared by 0 bases and J by 0 bases, with 13 bases between. This CDR3 is built from 17 residues. The germline V gene encodes CDR1 SGDLS and CDR2 YYNGEE.

The chain joins TRBV27 to TRBJ1-3, with TRBD1 as a possible D gene (6 bases). Trimming cost V 2 bases and J 2 bases, with 10 bases left between them. This CDR3 has 15 residues. Germline loops: CDR1 MNHEY, CDR2 SMNVEV (reference sequence). CDR3 coding DNA: TGTGCCAGCAGTTTAGGGCCAGGGGCTGGAAACACCATATATTTT. This sequence encodes CASSLGPGAGNTIYF.

CDR3 sequence: CASSLGVTDREGIYEQYF. Here the CDR3 DNA reads TGCGCCAGCAGCTTGGGAGTTACCGACAGGGAAGGGATCTACGAGCAGTACTTC. The rearrangement joins TRBV5-1 to TRBJ2-7, with 7 bases identical to TRBD1. J gave up 3 bases and V 0 bases, and 15 bases lay outside the gene matches. This CDR3 comprises 18 residues. Germline V lookup: CDR1 SGHRS, CDR2 YFSETQ. The complete variable domain, with remaining parts taken from reference TRBV5-1 and TRBJ2-7, reads KAGVTQTPRYLIKTRGQQVTLSCSPISGHRSVSWYQQTPGQGLQFLFEYFSETQRNKGNFPGRFSGRQFSNSRSEMNVSTLELGDSALYLCASSLGVTDREGIYEQYFGPGTRLTVT.

Comments on this clone: The same CDR3 can be traced to other DNA sequences in this sample. The rearrangement links TRBV27 to TRBJ1-1; weak D call: TRBD1 (6 bases). The CDR3 sequence is 14 residues long. V was trimmed by 2 bases and J by 1 base, leaving 8 bases between them. The germline V gene has CDR1 MNHEY and CDR2 SMNVEV (reference sequence). In nucleotides, the CDR3 is TGTGCCAGCAGTTTAAGACAGGCGAACACTGAAGCTTTCTTT. Its protein product is CASSLRQANTEAFF.

CDR3 nucleotide sequence: TGTGCCAGCAGCTTGTTCCAGACAGGGGGAGGTCGGGAGCAGTACTTC. Translated, it gives CASSLFQTGGGREQYF. V is TRBV5-4 and J is TRBJ2-7; 9 positions agree with TRBD1. V trimming: 1 base; J trimming: 7 bases; junction bases outside the gene matches: 12. The CDR3 contains 16 residues. The germline V gene encodes CDR1 SGHNT and CDR2 YYREEE (reference sequence).

This clone came up once. The chain employs TRBV21-1 and TRBJ2-5; the table gives TRBD1 as D, unverified against the DNA. TRBV21-1 is a documented pseudogene. The CDR3 extends over 16 amino acids. CDR3 in amino acids: CASNLKTYRRQETQYF. CDR3 DNA: TGTGCCAGCAACCTAAAAACCTACAGAAGGCAAGAGACCCAGTACTTC.